Reported below is one T cell receptor beta chain. Its specificity is not known. Of the isolated RNA, all was reverse transcribed, and so the sequenced material was expressed TCRB transcripts. The data were produced by immunoSEQ multiplex PCR, yet TCRdb's version contains in-frame clones alone and is incomplete. The repertoire includes roughly 260,000 clones, approximately 11% of them detected once, and more than 0.015% sits in the top ten. This sample was included in a study of beta chain features in type 1 diabetes. Study-wide results and caveats: Patients with Type 1 diabetes showed moderately but significantly shorter TCRB CDR3s in all four CD4+ subsets.

From germline, CDR1 is MGHRA and CDR2 YSYEKL. J lost 6 bases, V lost 1 base, and 2 bases had no gene match. The CDR3 runs 15 residues. The chain joins TRBV4-1 to TRBJ1-6; 8 bases fit TRBD1. Material for sequencing was naive CD4+ T cells from blood. This clonotype was obtained from a man in his thirties or forties with type 1 diabetes. The CDR3: CASSQGQGPNSPLHF. The DNA of the CDR3 is TGCGCCAGCAGCCAAGGACAGGGGCCTAATTCACCCCTCCACTTT.